These 4 T cell receptor beta chains were sequenced from one sample in a study of cytomegalovirus exposure and HLA in healthy donors. It was with 60 Vbeta and 13 Jbeta primers that the PCR ran. Generated by immunoSEQ multiplex PCR, the TCRdb table keeps only in-frame clones and is missing some. There are roughly 130,000 clones in the sample; 84% occur only once, and about 2.7% lies in the top ten. The sequenced sample consisted of PBMCs. Receptors were obtained from a woman aged 18 to 35 in good health and CMV-seropositive.

On this clone itself: Sequence at one end of the junction differs from germline and may be a read error. The chain recombines TRBV27 with TRBJ2-2, with a possible D match to TRBD2 (6 bases). Germline V CDR1 and CDR2: MNHEY, SMNVEV (reference sequence). The length of the CDR3 is 15 residues. The DNA for the CDR3 is TGTGCCAGCAGTTTTGGGGGGACGAAGACCGGGGAGCTGTTTTTT. Translating gives CASSFGGTKTGELFF.

The chain uses TRBV6-5 and TRBJ2-7, with TRBD2 as a possible D gene (6 bases). V was pared by 4 bases and J by 2 bases, with 12 bases between. This CDR3 region has 14 residues. The germline gives CDR1 MNHEY, CDR2 SVGAGI. CDR3 residues: CASSSDGTPYEQYF. The CDR3, as DNA: TGTGCCAGCAGTTCCGACGGGACTCCCTACGAGCAGTACTTC.

The chain links TRBV27 to TRBJ1-1, with a weak D call TRBD1 (6 bases). Germline CDR1 MNHEY, CDR2 SMNVEV (reference sequence). The CDR3 is 14 residues long. V lost 10 bases and J 4 bases, leaving 19 bases between the germline ends. This CDR3 is CATRQAGMATEAFF. The CDR3 DNA reads TGTGCCACCAGACAGGCAGGGATGGCCACTGAAGCTTTCTTT.

The chain couples TRBV7-9 to TRBJ1-1, with D hard to call. Trimming removed 4 bases from V and 6 bases from J, with 12 bases in between. This CDR3 has 13 amino acids. CDR1 and CDR2 from the germline V gene are SEHNR and FQNEAQ (reference sequence). DNA of the CDR3: TGTGCCAGCAGCTCACTACTCACCGCTGAAGCTTTCTTT. This sequence encodes CASSSLLTAEAFF.